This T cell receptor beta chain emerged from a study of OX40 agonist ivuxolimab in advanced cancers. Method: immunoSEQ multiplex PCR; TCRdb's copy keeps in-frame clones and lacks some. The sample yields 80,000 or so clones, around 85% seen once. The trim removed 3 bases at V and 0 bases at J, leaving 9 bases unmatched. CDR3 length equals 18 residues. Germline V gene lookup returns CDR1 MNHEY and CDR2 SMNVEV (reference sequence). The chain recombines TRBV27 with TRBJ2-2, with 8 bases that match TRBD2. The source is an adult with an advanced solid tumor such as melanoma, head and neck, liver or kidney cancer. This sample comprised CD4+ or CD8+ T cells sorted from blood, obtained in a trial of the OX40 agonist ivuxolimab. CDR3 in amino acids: CASSFLAGPFANTGELFF. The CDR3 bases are TGTGCCAGCAGTTTCCTAGCGGGTCCCTTCGCGAACACCGGGGAGCTGTTTTTT.